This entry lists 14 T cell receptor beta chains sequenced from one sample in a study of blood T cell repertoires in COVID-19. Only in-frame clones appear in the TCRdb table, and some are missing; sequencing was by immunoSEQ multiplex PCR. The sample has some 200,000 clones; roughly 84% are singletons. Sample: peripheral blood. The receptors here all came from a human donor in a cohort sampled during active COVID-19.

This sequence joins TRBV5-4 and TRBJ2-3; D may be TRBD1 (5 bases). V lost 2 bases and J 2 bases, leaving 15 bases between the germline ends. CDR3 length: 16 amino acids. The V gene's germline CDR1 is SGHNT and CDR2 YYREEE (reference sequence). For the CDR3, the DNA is TGTGCCAGCAGCTTCCCCAGGGTTTCTAACACAGATACGCAGTATTTT. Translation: CASSFPRVSNTDTQYF.

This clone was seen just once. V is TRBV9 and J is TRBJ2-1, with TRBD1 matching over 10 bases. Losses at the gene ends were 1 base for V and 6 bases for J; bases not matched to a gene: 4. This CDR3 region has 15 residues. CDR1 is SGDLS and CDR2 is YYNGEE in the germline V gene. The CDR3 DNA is TGTGCCAGCAGCGTAAGAGGACAGGGGGGCAATGAGCAGTTCTTC. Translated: CASSVRGQGGNEQFF.

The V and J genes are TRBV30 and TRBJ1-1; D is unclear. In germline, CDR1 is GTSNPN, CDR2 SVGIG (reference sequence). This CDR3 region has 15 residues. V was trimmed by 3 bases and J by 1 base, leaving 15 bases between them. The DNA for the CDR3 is TGTGCCTGGAGCTCATTTTCGGCAGGGAACACTGAAGCTTTCTTT. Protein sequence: CAWSSFSAGNTEAFF.

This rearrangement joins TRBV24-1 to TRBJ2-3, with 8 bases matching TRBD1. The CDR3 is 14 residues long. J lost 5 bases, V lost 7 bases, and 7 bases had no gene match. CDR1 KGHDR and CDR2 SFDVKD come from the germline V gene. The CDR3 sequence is CATSAGQEVDTQYF. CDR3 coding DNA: TGTGCCACCAGCGCGGGACAGGAGGTAGATACGCAGTATTTT.

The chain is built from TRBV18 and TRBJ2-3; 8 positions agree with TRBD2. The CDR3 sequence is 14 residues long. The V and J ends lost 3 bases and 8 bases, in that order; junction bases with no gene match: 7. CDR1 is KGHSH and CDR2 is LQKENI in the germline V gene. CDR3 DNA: TGTGCCAGCTCACCTACTAGCGGTTCGGGTACGCAGTATTTT. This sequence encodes CASSPTSGSGTQYF.

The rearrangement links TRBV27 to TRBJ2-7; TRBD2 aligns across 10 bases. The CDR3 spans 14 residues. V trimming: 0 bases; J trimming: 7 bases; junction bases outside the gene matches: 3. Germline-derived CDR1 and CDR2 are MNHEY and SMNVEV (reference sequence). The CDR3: CASSLSSSGREQYF. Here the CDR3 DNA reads TGTGCCAGCAGTTTATCTAGTAGCGGGAGGGAGCAGTACTTC.

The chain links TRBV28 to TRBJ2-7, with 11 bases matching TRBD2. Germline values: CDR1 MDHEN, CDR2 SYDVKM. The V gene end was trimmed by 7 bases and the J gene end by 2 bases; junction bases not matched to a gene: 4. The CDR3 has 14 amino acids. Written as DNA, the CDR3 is TGTGCCAGCAACCTAGCGGGAGGTCCCTACGAGCAGTACTTC. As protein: CASNLAGGPYEQYF.

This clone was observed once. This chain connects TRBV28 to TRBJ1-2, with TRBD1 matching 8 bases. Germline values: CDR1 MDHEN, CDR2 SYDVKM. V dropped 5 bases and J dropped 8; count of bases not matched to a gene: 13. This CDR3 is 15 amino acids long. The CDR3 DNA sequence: TGTGCCAGCAGTCTAGCCGGGACAGGCGGAGGGGGCTACACCTTC. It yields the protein CASSLAGTGGGGYTF.

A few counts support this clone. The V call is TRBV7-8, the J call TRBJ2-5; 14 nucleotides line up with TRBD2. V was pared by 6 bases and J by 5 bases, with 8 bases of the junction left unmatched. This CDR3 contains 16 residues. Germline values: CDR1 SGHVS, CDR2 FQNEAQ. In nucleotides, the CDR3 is TGTGCCAGCAGTCCGACTAGCGGGAGGGCCGAGGAGACCCAGTACTTC. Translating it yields CASSPTSGRAEETQYF.

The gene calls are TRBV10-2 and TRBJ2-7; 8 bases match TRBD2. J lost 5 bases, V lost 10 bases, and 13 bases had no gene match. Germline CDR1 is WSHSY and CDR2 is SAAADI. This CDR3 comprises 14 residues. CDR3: CATQPSSGRNEQYF. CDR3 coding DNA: TGCGCCACCCAGCCCTCCAGCGGGAGAAACGAGCAGTACTTC.

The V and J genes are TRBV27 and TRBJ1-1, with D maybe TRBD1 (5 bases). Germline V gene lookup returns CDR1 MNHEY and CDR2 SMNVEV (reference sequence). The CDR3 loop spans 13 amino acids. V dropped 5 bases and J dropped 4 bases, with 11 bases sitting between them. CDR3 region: CASSRGGLTEAFF. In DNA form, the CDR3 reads TGTGCCAGCAGTCGGGGGGGTCTCACTGAAGCTTTCTTT.

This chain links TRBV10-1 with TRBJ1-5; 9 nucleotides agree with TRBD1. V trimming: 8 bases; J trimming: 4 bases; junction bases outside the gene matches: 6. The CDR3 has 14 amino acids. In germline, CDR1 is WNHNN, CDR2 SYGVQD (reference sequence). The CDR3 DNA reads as TGCGCCAGCGAGCCGGGACAGGGTAATCAGCCCCAGCATTTT. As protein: CASEPGQGNQPQHF.

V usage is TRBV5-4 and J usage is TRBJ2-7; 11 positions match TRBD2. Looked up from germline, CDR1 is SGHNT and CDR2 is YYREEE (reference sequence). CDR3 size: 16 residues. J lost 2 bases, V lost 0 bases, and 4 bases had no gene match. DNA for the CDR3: TGTGCCAGCAGCTTGGGACTAGCGGGGCCAACCTACGAGCAGTACTTC. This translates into CASSLGLAGPTYEQYF. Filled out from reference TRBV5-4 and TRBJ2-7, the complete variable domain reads ETGVTQSPTHLIKTRGQQVTLRCSSQSGHNTVSWYQQALGQGPQFIFQYYREEENGRGNFPPRFSGLQFPNYSSELNVNALELDDSALYLCASSLGLAGPTYEQYFGPGTRLTVT.

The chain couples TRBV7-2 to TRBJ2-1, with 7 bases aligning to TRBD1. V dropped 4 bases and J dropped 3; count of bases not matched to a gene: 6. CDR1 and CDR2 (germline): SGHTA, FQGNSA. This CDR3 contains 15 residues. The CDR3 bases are TGTGCCAGCAGCTCCGGGACAGCTCGCTACAATGAGCAGTTCTTC. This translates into CASSSGTARYNEQFF. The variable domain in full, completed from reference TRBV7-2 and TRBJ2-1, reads GAGVSQSPSNKVTEKGKDVELRCDPISGHTALYWYRQSLGQGLEFLIYFQGNSAPDKSGLPSDRFSAERTGGSVSTLTIQRTQQEDSAVYLCASSSGTARYNEQFFGPGTRLTVL.